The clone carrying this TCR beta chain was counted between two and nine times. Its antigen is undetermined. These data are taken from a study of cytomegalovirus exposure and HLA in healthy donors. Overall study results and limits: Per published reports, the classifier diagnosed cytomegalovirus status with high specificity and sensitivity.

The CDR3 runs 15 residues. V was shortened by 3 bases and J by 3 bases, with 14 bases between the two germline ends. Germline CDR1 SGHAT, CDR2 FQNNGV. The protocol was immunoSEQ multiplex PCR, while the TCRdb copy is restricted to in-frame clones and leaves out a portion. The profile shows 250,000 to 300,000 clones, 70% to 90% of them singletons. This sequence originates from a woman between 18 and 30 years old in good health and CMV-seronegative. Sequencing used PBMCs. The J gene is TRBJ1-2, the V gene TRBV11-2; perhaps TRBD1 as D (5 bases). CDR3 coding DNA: TGTGCCAGCAGCTTCCGCCAGGGTGCGCACTATGGCTACACCTTC. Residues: CASSFRQGAHYGYTF.